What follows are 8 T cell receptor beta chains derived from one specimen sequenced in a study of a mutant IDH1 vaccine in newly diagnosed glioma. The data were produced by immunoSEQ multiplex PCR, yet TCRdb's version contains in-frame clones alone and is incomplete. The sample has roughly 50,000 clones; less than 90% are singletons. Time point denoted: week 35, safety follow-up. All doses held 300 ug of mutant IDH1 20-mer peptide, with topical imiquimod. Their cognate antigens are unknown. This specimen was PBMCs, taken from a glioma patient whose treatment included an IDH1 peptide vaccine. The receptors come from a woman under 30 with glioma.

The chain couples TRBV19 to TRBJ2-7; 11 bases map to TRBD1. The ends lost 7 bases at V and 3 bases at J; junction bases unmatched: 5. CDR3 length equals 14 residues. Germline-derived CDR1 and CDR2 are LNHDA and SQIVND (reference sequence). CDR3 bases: TGTGCCAGTAAAGGGACAGGGGGAATCTACGAGCAGTACTTC. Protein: CASKGTGGIYEQYF.

The DNA for the CDR3 is TGTGCCAGTAGTGCCTACAGGGGGCAAACCGGGGAGCTGTTTTTT. This gives the protein CASSAYRGQTGELFF. This rearrangement joins TRBV19 to TRBJ2-2, with 9 bases fitting TRBD1. The length of the CDR3 is 15 residues. In germline, CDR1 is LNHDA, CDR2 SQIVND (reference sequence). After removal of 5 bases from V and 5 bases from J, the junction contained 6 bases not matched to a gene. The full variable domain, in which reference TRBV19 and TRBJ2-2 provide the parts outside the CDR3, is DGGITQSPKYLFRKEGQNVTLSCEQNLNHDAMYWYRQDPGQGLRLIYYSQIVNDFQKGDIAEGYSVSREKKESFPLTVTSAQKNPTAFYLCASSAYRGQTGELFFGEGSRLTVL.

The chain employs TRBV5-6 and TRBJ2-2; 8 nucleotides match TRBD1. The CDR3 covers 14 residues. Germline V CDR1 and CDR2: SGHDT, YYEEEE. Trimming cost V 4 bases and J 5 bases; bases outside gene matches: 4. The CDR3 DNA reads TGTGCCAGCAGCCGTCGGACAGGGACCGGGGAGCTGTTTTTT. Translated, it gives CASSRRTGTGELFF.

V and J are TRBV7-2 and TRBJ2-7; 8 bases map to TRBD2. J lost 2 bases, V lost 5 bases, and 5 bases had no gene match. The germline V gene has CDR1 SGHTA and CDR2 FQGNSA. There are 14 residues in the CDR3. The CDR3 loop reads CASSPRGGTYEQYF. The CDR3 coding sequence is TGTGCCAGCAGCCCCCGGGGGGGGACCTACGAGCAGTACTTC.

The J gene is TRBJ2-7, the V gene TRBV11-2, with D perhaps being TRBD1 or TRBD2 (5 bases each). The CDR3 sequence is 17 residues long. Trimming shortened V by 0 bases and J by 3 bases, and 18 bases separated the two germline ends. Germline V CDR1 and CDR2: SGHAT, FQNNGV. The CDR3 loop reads CASSLDPGPRERYEQYF. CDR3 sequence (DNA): TGTGCCAGCAGCTTAGATCCCGGGCCCAGGGAGCGCTACGAGCAGTACTTC.

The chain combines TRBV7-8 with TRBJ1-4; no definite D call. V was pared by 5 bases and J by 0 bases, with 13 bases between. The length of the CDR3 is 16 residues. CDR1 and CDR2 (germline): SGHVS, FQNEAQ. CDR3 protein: CASSLSILATNEKLFF. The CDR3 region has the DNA TGTGCCAGCAGCCTATCCATCTTGGCAACTAATGAAAAACTGTTTTTT.

The DNA for the CDR3 is TGTGCCAGCAGCCAAGAACCTAGCGGGAGTCCCGGGGAGCTGTTTTTT. Translated, it gives CASSQEPSGSPGELFF. The chain recombines TRBV4-2 with TRBJ2-2; 10 bases are a match to TRBD2. This CDR3 is built from 16 residues. V lost 0 bases and J lost 6; bases outside the gene matches: 4. Germline V CDR1 and CDR2: LGHNA, YNFKEQ.

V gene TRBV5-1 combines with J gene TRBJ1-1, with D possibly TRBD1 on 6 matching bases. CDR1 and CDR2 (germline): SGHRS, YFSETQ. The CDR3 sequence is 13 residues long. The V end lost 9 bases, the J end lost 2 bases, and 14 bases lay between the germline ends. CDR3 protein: CATSRGSNTEAFF. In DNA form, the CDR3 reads TGCGCCACTTCGAGGGGGTCCAACACTGAAGCTTTCTTT.